The clone carrying this TCR beta chain was found a few times. Its antigen is not identified. The data derive from a study of human T cells and chemical hapten exposure. Whole-study findings and limits: In comparison with controls, expanded TCRs gave rise to a significantly larger number of large CDR3 similarity clusters. Once DPC sensitization occurred, TCRs above 1 in 1000 frequency showed no change.

Described time point: patch test 2, 6 weeks after DPC sensitization. Noted treatment: therapeutic diphenylcyclopropenone sensitization with weekly scalp DPC. Unfractionated whole blood was the source from which total RNA was extracted. TCRdb redid the calling of the RACE reads with MiXCR, one entry per CDR3 protein. The table has approximately 84,000 distinct CDR3 sequences, approximately 10% seen once. The receptor's source is a young man with alopecia areata. Some clones in this sample may be carry-over from other donors' samples. Sequenced material: whole blood, taken in connection with sensitization to the hapten diphenylcyclopropenone (DPC).

CDR3 nucleotides: TGTGCCAGCAGCATCGACAGGGGCTCCTATGGCTACACCTTC. This translates into CASSIDRGSYGYTF. The rearrangement joins TRBV7-9 to TRBJ1-2; 8 bases are a match to TRBD1. Germline V gene sequence: CDR1 SEHNR, CDR2 FQNEAQ (reference sequence). This CDR3 spans 14 amino acids. The V and J ends lost 5 bases and 4 bases, in that order; junction bases with no gene match: 6.